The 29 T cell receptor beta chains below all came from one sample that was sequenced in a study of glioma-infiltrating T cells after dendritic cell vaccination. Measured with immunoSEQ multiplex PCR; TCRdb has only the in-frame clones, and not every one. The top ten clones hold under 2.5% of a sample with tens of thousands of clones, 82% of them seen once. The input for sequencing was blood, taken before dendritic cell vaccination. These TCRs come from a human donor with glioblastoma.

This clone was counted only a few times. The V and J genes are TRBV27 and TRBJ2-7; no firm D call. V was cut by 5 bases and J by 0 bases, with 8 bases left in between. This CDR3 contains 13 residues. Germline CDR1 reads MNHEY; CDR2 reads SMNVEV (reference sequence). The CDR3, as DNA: TGTGCCAGCAGTAGCGTCTACTCCTACGAGCAGTACGTC. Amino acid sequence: CASSSVYSYEQYV.

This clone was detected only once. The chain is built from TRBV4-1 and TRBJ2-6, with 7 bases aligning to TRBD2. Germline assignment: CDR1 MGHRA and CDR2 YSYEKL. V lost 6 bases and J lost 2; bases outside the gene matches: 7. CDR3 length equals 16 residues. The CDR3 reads CASSLAGTTGANVLTF. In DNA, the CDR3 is TGCGCCAGCAGTCTTGCCGGGACTACTGGGGCCAACGTCCTGACTTTC.

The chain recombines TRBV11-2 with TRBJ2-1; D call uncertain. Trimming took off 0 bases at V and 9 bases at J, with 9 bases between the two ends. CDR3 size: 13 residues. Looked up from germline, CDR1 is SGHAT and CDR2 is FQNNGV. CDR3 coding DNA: TGTGCCAGCAGCTTAGATATAAGGAGTGAGCAGTTCTTC. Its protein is CASSLDIRSEQFF.

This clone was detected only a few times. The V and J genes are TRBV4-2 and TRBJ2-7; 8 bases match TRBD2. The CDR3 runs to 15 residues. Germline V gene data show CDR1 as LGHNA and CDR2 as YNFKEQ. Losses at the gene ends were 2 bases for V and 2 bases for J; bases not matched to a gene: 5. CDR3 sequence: CASSQSTSGTYEQYF. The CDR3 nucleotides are TGTGCCAGCAGCCAATCAACTAGCGGAACCTACGAGCAGTACTTC.

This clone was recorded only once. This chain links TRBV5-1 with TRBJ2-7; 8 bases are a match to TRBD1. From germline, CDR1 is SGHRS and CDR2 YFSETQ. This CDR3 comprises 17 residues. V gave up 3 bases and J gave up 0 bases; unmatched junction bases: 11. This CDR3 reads CASSWAGTGRSSYEQYF. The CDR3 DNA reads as TGCGCCAGCAGCTGGGCGGGGACAGGCCGTAGCTCCTACGAGCAGTACTTC.

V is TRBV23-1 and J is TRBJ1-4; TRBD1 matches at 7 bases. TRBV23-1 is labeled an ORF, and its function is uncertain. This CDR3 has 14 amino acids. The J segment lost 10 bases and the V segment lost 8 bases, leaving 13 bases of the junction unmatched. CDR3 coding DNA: TGCGCCAGCCTACAGGGGTTGCTCTCTCGAAAACTGTTTTTT. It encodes CASLQGLLSRKLFF.

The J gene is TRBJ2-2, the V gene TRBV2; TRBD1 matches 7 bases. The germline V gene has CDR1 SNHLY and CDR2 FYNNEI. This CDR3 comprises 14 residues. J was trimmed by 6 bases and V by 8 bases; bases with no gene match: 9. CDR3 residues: CASGDSNSAGELFF. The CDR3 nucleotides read TGTGCCAGCGGGGACAGCAATTCGGCCGGGGAGCTGTTTTTT.

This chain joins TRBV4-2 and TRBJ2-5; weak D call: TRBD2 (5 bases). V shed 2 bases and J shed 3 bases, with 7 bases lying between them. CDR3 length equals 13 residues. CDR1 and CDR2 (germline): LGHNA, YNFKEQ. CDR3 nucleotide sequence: TGTGCCAGCAGCCAATCAGCGGAAGAGACCCAGTACTTC. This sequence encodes CASSQSAEETQYF.

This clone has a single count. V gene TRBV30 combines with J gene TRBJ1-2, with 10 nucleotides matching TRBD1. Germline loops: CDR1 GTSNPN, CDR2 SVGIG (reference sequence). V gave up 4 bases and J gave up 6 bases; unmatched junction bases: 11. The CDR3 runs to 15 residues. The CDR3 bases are TGTGCCTGGATTAAGACGCGGACAGGGGGGCATGGCTACACCTTC. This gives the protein CAWIKTRTGGHGYTF.

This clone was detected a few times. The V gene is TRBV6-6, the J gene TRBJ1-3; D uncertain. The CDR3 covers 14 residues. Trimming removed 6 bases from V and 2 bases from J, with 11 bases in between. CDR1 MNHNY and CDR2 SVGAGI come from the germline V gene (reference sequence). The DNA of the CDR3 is TGTGCCAGCAGGGCCGTGGGAGCTGGAAACACCATATATTTT. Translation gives CASRAVGAGNTIYF.

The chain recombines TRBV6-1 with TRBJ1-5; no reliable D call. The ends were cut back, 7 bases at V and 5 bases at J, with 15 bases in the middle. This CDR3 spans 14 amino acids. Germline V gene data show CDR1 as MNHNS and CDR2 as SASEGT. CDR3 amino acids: CASTPVSADQPQHF. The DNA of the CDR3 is TGTGCCAGCACCCCAGTCTCGGCGGATCAGCCCCAGCATTTT.

The CDR3 sequence is CASSQQGAGYGYTF. The CDR3 nucleotides are TGTGCCAGCAGCCAACAGGGGGCGGGCTATGGCTACACCTTC. The chain is built from TRBV2 and TRBJ1-2; TRBD1 agrees at 9 bases. The CDR3 is made up of 14 amino acids. Looked up from germline, CDR1 is SNHLY and CDR2 is FYNNEI. Trimming removed 6 bases from V and 4 bases from J; junction bases left unmatched: 6.

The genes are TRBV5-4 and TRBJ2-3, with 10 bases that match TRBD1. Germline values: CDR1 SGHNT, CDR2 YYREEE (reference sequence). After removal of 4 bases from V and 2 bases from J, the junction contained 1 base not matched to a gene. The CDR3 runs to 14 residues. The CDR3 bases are TGTGCCAGCAGCCGACAGGGGGCCACAGATACGCAGTATTTT. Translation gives CASSRQGATDTQYF.

CDR3 in DNA: TGTGCCAGCAGCCAAATCCAGACAAGCCAGTACTTC. It codes for CASSQIQTSQYF. The chain employs TRBV16 and TRBJ2-5; D call uncertain. The CDR3 has 12 amino acids. CDR1 and CDR2 from the germline V gene are KGHSY and FQNENV. Trimming cost V 2 bases and J 10 bases, with 11 bases left between them. The complete variable domain, with remaining parts taken from reference TRBV16 and TRBJ2-5, reads GEEVAQTPKHLVRGEGQKAKLYCAPIKGHSYVFWYQQVLKNEFKFLISFQNENVFDETGMPKERFSAKCLPNSPCSLEIQATKLEDSAVYFCASSQIQTSQYFGPGTRLLVL.

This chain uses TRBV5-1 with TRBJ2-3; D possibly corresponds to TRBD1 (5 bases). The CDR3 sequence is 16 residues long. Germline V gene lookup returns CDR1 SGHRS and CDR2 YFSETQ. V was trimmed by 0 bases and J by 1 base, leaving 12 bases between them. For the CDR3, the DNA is TGCGCCAGCAGCTTGGAGGACATATGGGGCACAGATACGCAGTATTTT. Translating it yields CASSLEDIWGTDTQYF.

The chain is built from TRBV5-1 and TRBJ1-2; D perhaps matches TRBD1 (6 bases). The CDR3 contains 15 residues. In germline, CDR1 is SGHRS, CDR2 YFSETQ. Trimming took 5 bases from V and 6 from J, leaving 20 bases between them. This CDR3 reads CASRVDLTGQNGYTF. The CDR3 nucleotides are TGCGCCAGCAGGGTGGATCTGACAGGACAAAATGGCTACACCTTC.

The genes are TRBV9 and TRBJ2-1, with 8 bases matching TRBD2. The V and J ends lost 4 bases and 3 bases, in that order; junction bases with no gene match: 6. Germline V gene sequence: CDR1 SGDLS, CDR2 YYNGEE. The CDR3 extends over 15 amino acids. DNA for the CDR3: TGTGCCAGCAGCACCTTCAGCGGGAGCTACAATGAGCAGTTCTTC. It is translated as CASSTFSGSYNEQFF.

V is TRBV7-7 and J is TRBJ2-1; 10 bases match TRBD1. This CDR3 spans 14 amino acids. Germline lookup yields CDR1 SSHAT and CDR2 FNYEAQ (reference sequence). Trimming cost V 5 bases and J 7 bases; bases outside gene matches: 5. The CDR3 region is CASSLDRGLNEQFF. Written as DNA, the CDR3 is TGTGCCAGCAGCCTTGACAGGGGGCTTAATGAGCAGTTCTTC.

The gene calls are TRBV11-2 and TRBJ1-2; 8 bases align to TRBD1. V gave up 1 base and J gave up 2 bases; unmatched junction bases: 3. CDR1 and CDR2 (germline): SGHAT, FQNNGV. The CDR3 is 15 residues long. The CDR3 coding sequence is TGTGCCAGCAGCTTAGCAGGGGGCCGAAACTATGGCTACACCTTC. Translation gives CASSLAGGRNYGYTF.

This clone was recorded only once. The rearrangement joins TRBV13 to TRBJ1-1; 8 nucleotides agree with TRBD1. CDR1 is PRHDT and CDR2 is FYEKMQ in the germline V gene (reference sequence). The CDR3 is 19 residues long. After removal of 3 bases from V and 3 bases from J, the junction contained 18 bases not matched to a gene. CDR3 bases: TGTGCCAGCAGCTTTCTAGGACAGGGTTTTGACCCGGGGGACACTGAAGCTTTCTTT. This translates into CASSFLGQGFDPGDTEAFF.

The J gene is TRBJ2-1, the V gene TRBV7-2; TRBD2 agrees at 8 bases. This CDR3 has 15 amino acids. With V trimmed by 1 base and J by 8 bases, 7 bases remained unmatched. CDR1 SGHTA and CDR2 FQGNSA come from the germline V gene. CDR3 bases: TGTGCCAGCAGCTTAGGAGCGGGAGATTGGGATGAGCAGTTCTTC. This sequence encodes CASSLGAGDWDEQFF.

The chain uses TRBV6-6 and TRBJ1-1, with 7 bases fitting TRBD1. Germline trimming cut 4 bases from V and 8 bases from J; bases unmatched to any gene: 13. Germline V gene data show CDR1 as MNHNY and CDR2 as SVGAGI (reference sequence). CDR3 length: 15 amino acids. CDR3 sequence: CASSSPNGDRVEAFF. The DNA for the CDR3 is TGTGCCAGCAGTTCCCCAAACGGAGACAGGGTAGAAGCTTTCTTT.

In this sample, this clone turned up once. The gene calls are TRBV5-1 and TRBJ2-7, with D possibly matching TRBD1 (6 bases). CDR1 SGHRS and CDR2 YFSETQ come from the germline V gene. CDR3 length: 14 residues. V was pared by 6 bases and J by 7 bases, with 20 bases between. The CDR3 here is CASTSTGSSLEQYF. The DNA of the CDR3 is TGCGCCAGCACCTCGACAGGTTCCTCGTTGGAGCAGTACTTC.

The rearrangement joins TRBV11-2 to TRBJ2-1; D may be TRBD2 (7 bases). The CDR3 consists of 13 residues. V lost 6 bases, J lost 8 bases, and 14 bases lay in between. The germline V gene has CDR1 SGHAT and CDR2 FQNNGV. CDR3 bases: TGTGCCAGCAGGAGGGGGGGGTTCGATGAGCAGTTCTTC. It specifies CASRRGGFDEQFF.

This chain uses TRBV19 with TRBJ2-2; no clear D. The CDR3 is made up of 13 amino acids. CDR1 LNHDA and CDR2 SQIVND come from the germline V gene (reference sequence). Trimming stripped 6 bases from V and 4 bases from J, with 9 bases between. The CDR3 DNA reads TGTGCCAGTAGGGCGGCGGTCACCGGGGAGCTGTTTTTT. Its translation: CASRAAVTGELFF.

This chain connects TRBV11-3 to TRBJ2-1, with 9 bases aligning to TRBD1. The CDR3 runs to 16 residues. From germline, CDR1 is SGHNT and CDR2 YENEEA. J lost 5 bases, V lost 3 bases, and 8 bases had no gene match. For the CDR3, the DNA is TGTGCCAGCAGCTTTCCCGGGACAGGGACAAACAATGAGCAGTTCTTC. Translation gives CASSFPGTGTNNEQFF.

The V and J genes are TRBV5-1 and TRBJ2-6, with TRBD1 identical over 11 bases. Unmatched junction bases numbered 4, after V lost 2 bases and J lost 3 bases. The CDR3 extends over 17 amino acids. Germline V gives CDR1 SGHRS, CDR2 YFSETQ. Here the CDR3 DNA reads TGCGCCAGCAGCTTTTGGACAGGGGGCTTTGGGGCCAACGTCCTGACTTTC. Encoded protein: CASSFWTGGFGANVLTF.

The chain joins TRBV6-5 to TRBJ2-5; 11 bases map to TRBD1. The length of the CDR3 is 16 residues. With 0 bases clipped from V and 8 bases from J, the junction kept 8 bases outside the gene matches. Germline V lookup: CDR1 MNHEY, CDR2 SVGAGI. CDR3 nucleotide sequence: TGTGCCAGCAGTTACTCGGGGGGACAGGGGGTAGATACCCAGTACTTC. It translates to CASSYSGGQGVDTQYF.

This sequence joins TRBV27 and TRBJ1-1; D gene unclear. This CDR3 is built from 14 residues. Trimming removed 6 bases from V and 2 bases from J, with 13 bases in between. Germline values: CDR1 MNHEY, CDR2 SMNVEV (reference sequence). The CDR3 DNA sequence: TGTGCCAGCAGGAGACCGGGAACTAACACTGAAGCTTTCTTT. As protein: CASRRPGTNTEAFF.